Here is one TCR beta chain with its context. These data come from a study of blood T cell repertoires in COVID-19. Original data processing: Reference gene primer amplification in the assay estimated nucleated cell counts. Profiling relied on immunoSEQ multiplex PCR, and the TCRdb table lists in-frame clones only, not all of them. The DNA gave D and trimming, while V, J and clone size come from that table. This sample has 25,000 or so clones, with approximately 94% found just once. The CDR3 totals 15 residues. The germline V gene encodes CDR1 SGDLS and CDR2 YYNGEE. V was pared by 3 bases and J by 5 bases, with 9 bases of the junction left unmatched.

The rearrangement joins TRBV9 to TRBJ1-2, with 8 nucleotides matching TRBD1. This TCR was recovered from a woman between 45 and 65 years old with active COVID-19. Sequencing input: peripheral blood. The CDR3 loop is CASSGTGGQVYGYTF. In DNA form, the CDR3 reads TGTGCCAGCAGCGGGACGGGGGGACAGGTTTATGGCTACACCTTC.